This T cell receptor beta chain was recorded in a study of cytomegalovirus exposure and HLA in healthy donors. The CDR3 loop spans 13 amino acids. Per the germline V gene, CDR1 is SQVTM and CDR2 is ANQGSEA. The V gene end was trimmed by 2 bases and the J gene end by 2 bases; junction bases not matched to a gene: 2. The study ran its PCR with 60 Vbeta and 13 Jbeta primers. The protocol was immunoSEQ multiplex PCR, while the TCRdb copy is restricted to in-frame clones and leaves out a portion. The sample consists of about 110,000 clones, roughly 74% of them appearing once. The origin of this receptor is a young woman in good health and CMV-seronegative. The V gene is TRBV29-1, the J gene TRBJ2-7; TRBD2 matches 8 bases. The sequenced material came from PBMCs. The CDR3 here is CSVESGRAYEQYF. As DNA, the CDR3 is TGCAGCGTTGAAAGCGGGAGAGCCTACGAGCAGTACTTC.